The 6 T cell receptor beta chains below come from one sample, sequenced in a study of blood T cells in healthy people across ages. A second PCR of roughly 7 to 11 cycles used a sample-barcoded 5' primer and a J-beta primer mix. TCRdb fed the 5' RACE reads into MiXCR, producing one record per CDR3 protein. The sample carries about a million distinct CDR3 sequences, roughly 50% recorded once. Input material: blood. The receptors shown here come from a woman in her sixties or seventies in good health.

This clonotype occurred a few times. The chain joins TRBV20-1 to TRBJ2-3, with D perhaps TRBD1 or TRBD2 (5 bases each). The germline V gene encodes CDR1 DFQATT and CDR2 SNEGSKA (reference sequence). The V end was cut by 3 bases, the J end by 4 bases, with 26 bases between. There are 18 residues in the CDR3. The DNA of the CDR3 is TGCAGTGCTAGTTTCGGGACGGGTGGACTCCTAGGGGCAGATACGCAGTATTTT. It yields the protein CSASFGTGGLLGADTQYF.

Details on this clonotype: The junction departs from the called germline gene at one end, perhaps through a read error. The rearrangement links TRBV4-2 to TRBJ2-1, with D uncertain. Germline V gives CDR1 LGHNA, CDR2 YNFKEQ. This CDR3 contains 15 residues. Written as DNA, the CDR3 is TGTGCCGGCAGCCAAGATAATAGTCCCTCCGCAAGTTCGTTCTTC. Its translation: CAGSQDNSPSASSFF.

This chain joins TRBV5-1 and TRBJ2-5, with D possibly matching TRBD1 (6 bases). The CDR3 is 14 amino acids. V lost 0 bases and J 11 bases, leaving 17 bases between the germline ends. Germline CDR1 is SGHRS and CDR2 is YFSETQ. The CDR3 loop reads CASSLDPWDTQQYF. CDR3 coding DNA: TGCGCCAGCAGCTTGGACCCGTGGGACACTCAGCAGTACTTC.

This chain joins TRBV10-3 and TRBJ2-7, with D uncertain. Trimming removed 10 bases from V and 9 bases from J, with 22 bases in between. Germline CDR1 is ENHRY and CDR2 is SYGVKD. The CDR3 extends over 13 amino acids. CDR3 DNA: TGTGCCAGCCTTTCCACTGTTCGGCCCTTGCAGTACTTC. Residues: CASLSTVRPLQYF.

The chain couples TRBV12-3 or TRBV12-4 to TRBJ2-7; TRBD2 agrees at 12 bases. V shed 5 bases and J 6 bases; nucleotides not matched to a gene: 11. This CDR3 region has 16 residues. The CDR3 loop reads CASSPTRTSGTFEQYF. The CDR3 coding sequence is TGTGCCAGCAGTCCTACACGGACTAGCGGGACCTTCGAGCAGTACTTC.

In its sample, this clonotype was seen many times. DNA of the CDR3: TGCAGTGCCGGGACTAGCGGGAGTGAGACCCAGTACTTC. It is translated as CSAGTSGSETQYF. J is TRBJ2-5 and V is TRBV20-1; the match to TRBD2 covers 14 bases. Germline V gene sequence: CDR1 DFQATT, CDR2 SNEGSKA (reference sequence). CDR3 length: 13 amino acids. After removal of 6 bases from V and 5 bases from J, the junction contained 2 bases not matched to a gene.